Following are 10 T cell receptor beta chains from one sample sequenced in a study of shared clonotypes between healthy human individuals. The naive CD8 fraction comprised CD45RO-negative cells positively selected for CCR7 and excluded terminally differentiated effector memory CD45RA+ cells. Produced via immunoSEQ multiplex PCR; TCRdb's table is partial and in-frame only. Of some 2.1 million clones listed, 93% are singletons. The sample comprised naive CD8+ T cells from PBMCs. The receptors were gathered from a man younger than 35 in good health. Some clones in this sample may be carry-over from other donors' samples.

The chain links TRBV19 to TRBJ1-5; 7 bases fit TRBD1. V shed 6 bases, J shed 5 bases, and the junction held 7 bases outside the gene matches. The CDR3 is 14 amino acids. Germline V lookup: CDR1 LNHDA, CDR2 SQIVND (reference sequence). CDR3 bases: TGTGCCAGTAGGAGCCGGGACAGCTATCAGCCCCAGCATTTT. This gives the protein CASRSRDSYQPQHF. Drawing the rest from reference TRBV19 and TRBJ1-5, the complete variable domain is DGGITQSPKYLFRKEGQNVTLSCEQNLNHDAMYWYRQDPGQGLRLIYYSQIVNDFQKGDIAEGYSVSREKKESFPLTVTSAQKNPTAFYLCASRSRDSYQPQHFGDGTRLSIL.

The chain is built from TRBV9 and TRBJ2-3; perhaps D is TRBD1 or TRBD2 (6 bases each). Germline values: CDR1 SGDLS, CDR2 YYNGEE. Trimming pared 4 bases from V and 5 bases from J, leaving 14 bases between. This CDR3 has 14 amino acids. The CDR3 reads CASSRGGFKDTQYF. CDR3 bases: TGTGCCAGCAGCCGAGGGGGGTTCAAAGATACGCAGTATTTT.

The rearrangement uses TRBV29-1 and TRBJ2-3; D perhaps matches TRBD2 (6 bases). This CDR3 spans 14 amino acids. The germline V gene encodes CDR1 SQVTM and CDR2 ANQGSEA. The V and J ends lost 7 bases and 2 bases respectively, with 16 bases between them. CDR3 bases: TGCAGCGGAGCTTTAGCGGATCACACAGATACGCAGTATTTT. Protein product: CSGALADHTDTQYF.

The sample holds one count of this clone. The chain joins TRBV18 to TRBJ2-1; TRBD1 aligns across 7 bases. Germline CDR1 reads KGHSH; CDR2 reads LQKENI. This CDR3 is 13 amino acids long. The ends lost 3 bases at V and 8 bases at J; junction bases unmatched: 4. CDR3 protein: CASSPRDSYEQFF. CDR3 sequence (DNA): TGTGCCAGCTCACCCCGGGACAGCTATGAGCAGTTCTTC.

The rearrangement uses TRBV28 and TRBJ1-5; no firm D call. Per the germline V gene, CDR1 is MDHEN and CDR2 is SYDVKM. This CDR3 is 15 amino acids long. V lost 6 bases, J lost 3 bases, and 15 bases lay in between. The CDR3 coding sequence is TGTGCCAGCAGCCCGGCGGGGAACACCAATCAGCCCCAGCATTTT. This codes for CASSPAGNTNQPQHF.

A note on this clone: The same CDR3 also results from other DNA sequences found in this sample. This chain connects TRBV10-3 to TRBJ2-7; the D gene is possibly TRBD2 (5 bases). V was cut by 3 bases and J by 0 bases, with 9 bases left in between. This CDR3 is 14 amino acids long. In germline, CDR1 is ENHRY, CDR2 SYGVKD. The DNA of the CDR3 is TGTGCCATCAGTGATCGGGGTCTCTCCTACGAGCAGTACTTC. Amino acid sequence: CAISDRGLSYEQYF.

This chain joins TRBV7-8 and TRBJ2-7; 9 bases fit TRBD2. With V trimmed by 5 bases and J by 2 bases, 7 bases remained unmatched. The CDR3 totals 15 residues. Looked up from germline, CDR1 is SGHVS and CDR2 is FQNEAQ. In nucleotides, the CDR3 is TGTGCCAGCAGCACTGGACTAGCGATCACCTACGAGCAGTACTTC. Translating it yields CASSTGLAITYEQYF.

The chain recombines TRBV6-5 with TRBJ1-1, with D uncertain. The CDR3 has 15 amino acids. Germline CDR1 and CDR2: MNHEY and SVGAGI. V was trimmed by 0 bases and J by 0 bases, leaving 8 bases between them. In DNA form, the CDR3 reads TGTGCCAGCAGTTACTCGGGCACCATGAACACTGAAGCTTTCTTT. Its translation is CASSYSGTMNTEAFF.

In regard to this clone: The sample holds other DNA sequences that translate to the same CDR3. This chain links TRBV19 with TRBJ1-1, with D possibly matching TRBD1 (5 bases). Germline assignment: CDR1 LNHDA and CDR2 SQIVND (reference sequence). This CDR3 has 15 residues. V lost 3 bases to trimming and J lost 1 base, with 12 bases between them. The CDR3 DNA reads as TGTGCCAGTAGTATCTCCCGCCAGGGGAACACTGAAGCTTTCTTT. It translates to CASSISRQGNTEAFF.

This clone was seen only once. The genes are TRBV6-1 and TRBJ2-7; D perhaps matches TRBD2 (5 bases). The germline V gene encodes CDR1 MNHNS and CDR2 SASEGT. The V end was cut by 6 bases, the J end by 2 bases, with 11 bases between. This CDR3 region has 13 residues. In nucleotides, the CDR3 is TGTGCCAGCAGCTGGACTGAGACCTACGAGCAGTACTTC. Translation: CASSWTETYEQYF.